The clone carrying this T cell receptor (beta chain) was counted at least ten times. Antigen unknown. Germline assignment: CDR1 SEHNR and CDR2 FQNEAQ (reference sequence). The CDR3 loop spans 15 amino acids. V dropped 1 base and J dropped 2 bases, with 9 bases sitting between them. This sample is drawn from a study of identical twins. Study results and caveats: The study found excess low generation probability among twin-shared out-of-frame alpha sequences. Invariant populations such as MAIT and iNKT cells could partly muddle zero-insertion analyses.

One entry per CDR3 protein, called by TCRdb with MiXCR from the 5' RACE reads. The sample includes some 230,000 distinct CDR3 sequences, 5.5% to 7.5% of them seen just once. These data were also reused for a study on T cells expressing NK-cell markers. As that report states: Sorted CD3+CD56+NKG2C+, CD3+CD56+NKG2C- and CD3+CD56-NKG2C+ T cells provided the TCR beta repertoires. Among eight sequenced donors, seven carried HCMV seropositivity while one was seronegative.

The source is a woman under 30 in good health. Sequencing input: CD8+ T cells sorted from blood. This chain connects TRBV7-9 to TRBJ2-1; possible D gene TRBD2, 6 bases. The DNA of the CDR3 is TGTGCCAGCAGCTTAGTTAGCGGTACCTACAATGAGCAGTTCTTC. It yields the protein CASSLVSGTYNEQFF.